The clone carrying this TCR beta chain was observed a single time. No antigen is known for it. The sample belongs to a study of cytomegalovirus exposure and HLA in healthy donors. Whole-study findings and limits: As immune exposure information, only CMV serostatus was available. Reportedly, fewer N-insertions than the approximately 610-donor mean appeared in an Asian-associated ancestry cluster in a later analysis.

Per germline, CDR1 MNHNS and CDR2 SASEGT. The CDR3 extends over 13 amino acids. V was clipped by 3 bases and J by 3 bases; unmatched bases: 2. PCR used 60 Vbeta primers and 13 Jbeta primers. Measured with immunoSEQ multiplex PCR; TCRdb has only the in-frame clones, and not every one. Of about 130,000 clones in the sample, 70% to 85% were seen once. The origin of this receptor is a male donor in good health and CMV-seropositive. Sequenced input: PBMCs. V and J are TRBV6-1 and TRBJ2-7; TRBD2 matches 7 bases. The CDR3 sequence: CASSEASGYEQYF. In nucleotides, the CDR3 is TGTGCCAGCAGTGAGGCTAGCGGCTACGAGCAGTACTTC.